This T cell receptor (beta chain) derives from a study of cytomegalovirus exposure and HLA in healthy donors. Study findings and constraints: In a later analysis, TCR beta V- and J-gene trimming showed a link to a missense DCLRE1C variant.

Concerning this clone itself: Its specificity is unknown.

The PCR employed 60 Vbeta primers together with 13 Jbeta primers. Measured with immunoSEQ multiplex PCR; TCRdb has only the in-frame clones, and not every one. The sample has about 73,000 clones, less than 80% seen once. This CDR3 is built from 15 residues. V lost 6 bases to trimming and J lost 6 bases; unmatched junction nucleotides: 8. The sequence came from a woman in her fifties or sixties in good health and CMV-seropositive. V and J are TRBV5-3 and TRBJ2-7; 14 bases line up with TRBD2. TRBV5-3 is sorted into the ORF group, with uncertain function. The sequenced sample consisted of PBMCs. The CDR3 DNA follows: TGTGCCAGAAAGGCGTCCGGGACTAGCGGGGGCGAGCAGTACTTC. It translates to CARKASGTSGGEQYF.